The present T cell receptor beta chain was sequenced within a study of blood T cell repertoires in COVID-19. Study-wide context: There were acute and convalescent COVID-19 samples, and they came from the United States, Italy and Spain. Sample material is recorded as cDNA or gDNA derived from T cells, B-cell-depleted T cells, or PBMCs.

This clone has just one count. In the authors' workflow: Amplification of reference gene primers provided the estimated nucleated cell counts. Assay used: immunoSEQ multiplex PCR; TCRdb lists only in-frame clones, some missing. The DNA gave D and trimming, while V, J and clone size come from that table. The sample holds a few hundred thousand clones, roughly 85% seen once. CDR1 and CDR2 (germline): SGHRS, YFSETQ. The CDR3 loop spans 16 amino acids. The ends lost 5 bases at V and 2 bases at J; junction bases unmatched: 9. The genes are TRBV5-1 and TRBJ2-3; 9 bases line up with TRBD1. Sequenced: peripheral blood. The clonotype was recovered from a young woman with acute or convalescent COVID-19. DNA of the CDR3: TGCGCCAGCAGACCCCTCGGACAGGGGATCACAGATACGCAGTATTTT. Encoded protein: CASRPLGQGITDTQYF.